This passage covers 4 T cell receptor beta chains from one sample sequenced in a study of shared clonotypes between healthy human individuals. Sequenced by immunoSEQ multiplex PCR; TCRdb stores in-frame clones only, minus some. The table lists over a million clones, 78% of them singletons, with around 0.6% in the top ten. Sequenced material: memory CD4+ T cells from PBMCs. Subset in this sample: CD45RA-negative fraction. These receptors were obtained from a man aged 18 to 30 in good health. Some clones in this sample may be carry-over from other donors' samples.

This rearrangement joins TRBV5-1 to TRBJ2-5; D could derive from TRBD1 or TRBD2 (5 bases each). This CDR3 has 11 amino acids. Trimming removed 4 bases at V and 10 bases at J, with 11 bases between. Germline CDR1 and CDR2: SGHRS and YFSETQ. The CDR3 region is CASSGQGDQYF. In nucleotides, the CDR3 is TGCGCCAGCAGCGGGCAGGGAGACCAGTACTTC. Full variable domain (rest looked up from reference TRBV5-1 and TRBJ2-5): KAGVTQTPRYLIKTRGQQVTLSCSPISGHRSVSWYQQTPGQGLQFLFEYFSETQRNKGNFPGRFSGRQFSNSRSEMNVSTLELGDSALYLCASSGQGDQYFGPGTRLLVL.

The CDR3: CASSFFSGNTDTQYF. In nucleotides, the CDR3 is TGTGCCAGTAGTTTCTTTAGCGGGAACACAGATACGCAGTATTTT. This sequence joins TRBV19 and TRBJ2-3, with TRBD2 matching over 8 bases. Trimming took 5 bases from V and 2 from J; bases not matched to a gene: 6. This CDR3 comprises 15 residues. CDR1 is LNHDA, CDR2 SQIVND, per germline (reference sequence).

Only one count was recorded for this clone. The CDR3 reads CARGTANTEAFF. The CDR3 DNA sequence: TGTGCCAGAGGGACGGCGAACACTGAAGCTTTCTTT. The V call is TRBV28, the J call TRBJ1-1, with a weak D call TRBD1 (5 bases). The CDR3 is made up of 12 amino acids. CDR1 is MDHEN, CDR2 SYDVKM, per germline. The V end lost 9 bases, the J end lost 1 base, and 9 bases lay between the germline ends.

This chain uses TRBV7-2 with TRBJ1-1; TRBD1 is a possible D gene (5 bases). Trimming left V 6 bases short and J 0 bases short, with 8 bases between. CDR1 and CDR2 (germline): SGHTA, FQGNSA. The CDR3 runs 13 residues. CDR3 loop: CASSSGMNTEAFF. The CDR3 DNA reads TGTGCCAGCAGTTCAGGGATGAACACTGAAGCTTTCTTT.